The rows below give T cell receptor beta chains drawn from one sample of a study of beta chain features in type 1 diabetes. The assay was immunoSEQ multiplex PCR, and TCRdb's table has in-frame clones only and misses some. Altogether over 600,000 clones are present, around 11% being singletons, with the ten largest covering around 0.12%. Sequencing was performed on naive CD4+ T cells from blood. The receptors were gathered from a man aged 25-40 years with type 1 diabetes. CDR3s include the opening cysteine and the closing phenylalanine or tryptophan. Fields, in order: D gene, V gene, clone size, J gene, CDR3 protein, CDR3 DNA. D genes are given only for firm matches. Part of the rows lack a size; the others show once, few, many or a class for expanded clones.

NA	TRBV21-1	NA	TRBJ1-4	CASSSTPGQRNEKLFF	TGTGCCAGCAGCTCAACTCCGGGACAGCGGAATGAAAAACTGTTTTTT
TRBD1	TRBV6-7	NA	TRBJ1-1	CASIGQGSLRGTEAFF	TGTGCCAGCATCGGACAGGGTTCTTTAAGAGGGACTGAAGCTTTCTTT
NA	TRBV29-1	few	TRBJ2-6	CSVEDPTPGQTSSGANVLTF	TGCAGCGTTGAAGACCCGACCCCTGGACAGACAAGCTCTGGGGCCAACGTCCTGACTTTC
NA	TRBV5-1	NA	TRBJ1-5	CASSLGQNSNQPQHF	TGCGCCAGCAGCTTGGGACAAAATAGCAATCAGCCCCAGCATTTT
TRBD1	TRBV6-1	NA	TRBJ2-2	CASSDLGTGGTGELFF	TGTGCCAGCAGTGACCTGGGGACAGGGGGCACCGGGGAGCTGTTTTTT
TRBD2	TRBV19	few	TRBJ2-7	CARRGGKLYEQYF	TGTGCCAGGCGGGGGGGCAAGCTCTACGAGCAGTACTTC
TRBD2	TRBV4-2	NA	TRBJ2-1	CASSLRGTSGHNEQFF	TGTGCCAGCAGCCTACGTGGGACTAGCGGACACAATGAGCAGTTCTTC
NA	TRBV19	few	TRBJ2-7	CASTPTARGLGYEQYF	TGTGCCAGTACCCCGACGGCGCGAGGACTCGGCTACGAGCAGTACTTC
TRBD1	TRBV5-4	NA	TRBJ2-2	CASSFNPGTGVNTGELFF	TGTGCCAGCAGCTTCAACCCCGGGACAGGGGTTAACACCGGGGAGCTGTTTTTT
TRBD2	TRBV7-2	few	TRBJ2-7	CASSLVTSGLYEQYF	TGTGCCAGCAGCTTGGTGACTAGCGGGCTCTACGAGCAGTACTTC
NA	TRBV7-9	few	TRBJ1-1	CASSRFEVGTEAFF	TGTGCCAGCAGCCGCTTTGAGGTAGGCACTGAAGCTTTCTTT
TRBD1	TRBV28	NA	TRBJ1-5	CASDRELNQPQHF	TGTGCCAGCGACAGGGAACTAAATCAGCCCCAGCATTTT
NA	TRBV30	few	TRBJ1-3	CAWTRGEESGNTIYF	TGTGCCTGGACTCGGGGGGAGGAATCTGGAAACACCATATATTTT
NA	TRBV20-1	NA	TRBJ1-2	CSAREAAGYTF	TGCAGCGCCCGGGAAGCGGCTGGCTACACCTTC
NA	TRBV29-1	few	TRBJ2-2	CSVDSGTYTGELFF	TGCAGCGTTGATTCGGGGACCTACACCGGGGAGCTGTTTTTT
NA	TRBV6-1	NA	TRBJ2-7	CASSRPNGEQYF	TGTGCCAGCAGTAGGCCTAATGGCGAGCAGTACTTC
TRBD1	TRBV25-1	NA	TRBJ1-4	CASSDYRGLDEKLFF	TGTGCCAGCAGTGACTACAGGGGTTTGGATGAAAAACTGTTTTTT
NA	TRBV6-5	few	TRBJ1-5	CASSYSTDGYNQPQHF	TGTGCCAGCAGTTACTCGACAGACGGATACAATCAGCCCCAGCATTTT
NA	TRBV7-2	NA	TRBJ1-3	CASSFGSSGNTIYF	TGTGCCAGCAGCTTTGGCAGCTCTGGAAACACCATATATTTT
TRBD1	TRBV6-1	few	TRBJ1-5	CASVGLDRVHQPQHF	TGTGCCAGCGTAGGACTTGACAGGGTCCATCAGCCCCAGCATTTT
NA	TRBV2	NA	TRBJ1-1	CASRLQGNTEAFF	TGTGCCAGCCGGCTACAGGGGAACACTGAAGCTTTCTTT
NA	TRBV28	few	TRBJ1-2	CASSLRAGPYGYTF	TGTGCCAGCAGCCTTAGGGCGGGACCCTATGGCTACACCTTC
TRBD1	TRBV9	few	TRBJ2-5	CASSGTGVQTQYF	TGTGCCAGCAGCGGCACAGGGGTACAGACCCAGTACTTC
TRBD1	TRBV6-5	NA	TRBJ1-1	CASRRQGEWTEAFF	TGTGCCAGCAGGCGACAGGGGGAGTGGACTGAAGCTTTCTTT
TRBD1	TRBV29-1	NA	TRBJ1-4	CSVAGGINEKLFF	TGCAGCGTTGCAGGGGGGATTAATGAAAAACTGTTTTTT
NA	TRBV28	few	TRBJ2-5	CASKAEETQYF	TGTGCCAGCAAAGCCGAAGAGACCCAGTACTTC
NA	TRBV14	few	TRBJ2-1	CASSPTLAHSYNEQFF	TGTGCCAGCAGCCCAACTCTAGCGCATTCCTACAATGAGCAGTTCTTC
NA	TRBV9	few	TRBJ2-7	CASSEGTIGRLSSYEQYF	TGTGCCAGCAGCGAGGGAACAATCGGACGGCTGAGCTCCTACGAGCAGTACTTC
TRBD2	TRBV4-3	few	TRBJ2-1	CASSPSGSRAYEQFF	TGCGCCAGCAGTCCGAGCGGGAGCCGGGCCTATGAGCAGTTCTTC
NA	TRBV27	few	TRBJ2-2	CASRKPWGAGRTGELFF	TGTGCCAGCAGAAAACCCTGGGGGGCAGGTCGGACCGGGGAGCTGTTTTTT
NA	TRBV18	NA	TRBJ1-6	CASSPRAELDSPLHF	TGTGCCAGCTCACCACGTGCAGAGTTGGATTCACCCCTCCACTTT
NA	TRBV30	few	TRBJ2-5	CAWRGGDGTQYF	TGTGCCTGGAGAGGGGGGGATGGGACCCAGTACTTC
NA	TRBV6-5	few	TRBJ1-1	CASSYQPTPNTEAFF	TGTGCCAGCAGTTACCAACCGACACCGAACACTGAAGCTTTCTTT
NA	TRBV28	once	TRBJ1-6	CASSLSGPFGPPLHF	TGTGCCAGCAGTTTATCGGGCCCATTTGGGCCACCCCTCCACTTT
NA	TRBV7-2	few	TRBJ1-3	CASSLGSGNTIYF	TGTGCCAGCAGCTTGGGCTCTGGAAACACCATATATTTT
TRBD1	TRBV5-4	NA	TRBJ1-2	CASSPQGVTRDGYTF	TGTGCCAGCAGCCCCCAGGGGGTTACGAGAGATGGCTACACCTTC
NA	TRBV12-5	NA	TRBJ1-2	CASGLPPGPGEF	TGTGCTAGTGGTTTGCCACCGGGCCCGGGGGAATTC
NA	TRBV29-1	few	TRBJ1-1	CSVETGWGSRTEAFF	TGCAGCGTTGAAACAGGATGGGGCTCTCGCACTGAAGCTTTCTTT
TRBD1	TRBV5-4	NA	TRBJ2-7	CASSLQGADEQYF	TGTGCCAGCAGCCTACAGGGGGCAGACGAGCAGTACTTC
NA	TRBV19	few	TRBJ2-3	CASKGISWSDTQYF	TGTGCTAGTAAAGGAATTAGCTGGTCAGATACGCAGTATTTT
TRBD1	TRBV6-5	few	TRBJ2-5	CASSSGPTGGWETQYF	TGTGCCAGCAGTTCCGGTCCGACAGGGGGTTGGGAGACCCAGTACTTC
NA	TRBV9	few	TRBJ2-7	CASSVGLGNSYEQYF	TGTGCCAGCAGCGTAGGCCTGGGGAATTCCTACGAGCAGTACTTC
TRBD1	TRBV5-1	few	TRBJ1-2	CASSLAENRGYGYTF	TGCGCCAGCAGCTTGGCCGAAAACAGGGGCTATGGCTACACCTTC
TRBD2	TRBV6-6	NA	TRBJ2-7	CASSVASGLHEQYF	TGTGCCAGCAGTGTGGCTAGCGGCCTCCACGAGCAGTACTTC
NA	TRBV19	few	TRBJ2-3	CASSQGSTDTQYF	TGTGCCAGTAGCCAGGGATCTACAGATACGCAGTATTTT
NA	TRBV18	NA	TRBJ2-1	CASSPPGKPNYNEQFF	TGTGCCAGCTCACCCCCGGGGAAACCAAACTACAATGAGCAGTTCTTC
TRBD1	TRBV6-6	few	TRBJ2-3	CASTDRDRGTDTQYF	TGTGCCAGCACCGACCGGGACAGGGGCACAGATACGCAGTATTTT
TRBD2	TRBV5-4	NA	TRBJ2-3	CASSLGIAGAGDTQYF	TGTGCCAGCAGCTTGGGGATAGCGGGGGCGGGAGATACGCAGTATTTT
TRBD1	TRBV4-1	NA	TRBJ2-7	CASSRQGVGEQYF	TGCGCCAGCAGCCGTCAGGGGGTTGGGGAGCAGTACTTC